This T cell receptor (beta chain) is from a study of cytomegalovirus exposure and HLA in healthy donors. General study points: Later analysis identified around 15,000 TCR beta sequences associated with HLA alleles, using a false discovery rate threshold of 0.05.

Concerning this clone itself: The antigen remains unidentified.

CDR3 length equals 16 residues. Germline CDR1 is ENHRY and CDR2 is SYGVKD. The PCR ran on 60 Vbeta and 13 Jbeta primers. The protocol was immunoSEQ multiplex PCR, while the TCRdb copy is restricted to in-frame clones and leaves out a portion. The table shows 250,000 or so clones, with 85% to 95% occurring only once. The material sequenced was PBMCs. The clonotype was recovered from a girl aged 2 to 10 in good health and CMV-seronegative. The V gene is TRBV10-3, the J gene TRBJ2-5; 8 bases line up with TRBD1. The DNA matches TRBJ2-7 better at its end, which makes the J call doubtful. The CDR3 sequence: CAISGRPATGDYEQYF. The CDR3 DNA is TGTGCCATCAGTGGACGACCTGCGACAGGGGACTACGAGCAGTACTTC.